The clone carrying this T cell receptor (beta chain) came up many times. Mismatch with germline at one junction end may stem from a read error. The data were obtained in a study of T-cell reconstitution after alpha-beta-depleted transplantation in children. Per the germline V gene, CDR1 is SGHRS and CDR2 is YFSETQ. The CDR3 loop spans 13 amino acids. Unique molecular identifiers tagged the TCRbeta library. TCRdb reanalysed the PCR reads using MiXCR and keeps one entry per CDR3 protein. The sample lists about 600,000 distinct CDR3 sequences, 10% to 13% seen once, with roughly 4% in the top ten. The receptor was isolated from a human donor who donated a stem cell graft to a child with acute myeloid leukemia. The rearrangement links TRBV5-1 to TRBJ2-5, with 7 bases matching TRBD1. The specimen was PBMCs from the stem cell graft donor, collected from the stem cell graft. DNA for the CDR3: TGTGCCAGCAGCTTAGTAGGGGGCGAGACCCAGTACTTC. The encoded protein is CASSLVGGETQYF. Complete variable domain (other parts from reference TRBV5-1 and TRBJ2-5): KAGVTQTPRYLIKTRGQQVTLSCSPISGHRSVSWYQQTPGQGLQFLFEYFSETQRNKGNFPGRFSGRQFSNSRSEMNVSTLELGDSALYLCASSLVGGETQYFGPGTRLLVL.